Sequencing of this TCR beta chain was carried out in a study of molecular identifiers for immune sequencing clone quantification (dated by TCRdb to 2016 to 2018). Turning to the overall study: For a replicate experiment, RNA from around 20,000 or 100,000 naive CD8 T cells was divided into five aliquots, of which four were sequenced. This methods study benchmarked molecular-identifier clustering-based TCR repertoire sequencing (MIDCIRS) and TCR RNA copy counting, using CD8 T cells to do so.

Overall study results and their limits: Spiked-in Jurkat TCR RNA equal to a single cell's worth was reported to be detectable even within one million naive CD8 T cells. Modeling indicated 2.5 to 3.5 TCR RNA copies recovered per cell, compared with about ten by digital PCR, which implies a capture efficiency of 25% to 35%. Spiked-in Jurkat TCR RNA (roughly 10 copies' worth), which is not part of the donor repertoire, was contained in the naive libraries. Highly expanded clone sizes could be underestimated if identical TCR molecules share a barcode. Without barcode sub-clustering, chimeric consensus sequences inflated TCR diversity; chimeras reached as high as 47%. Clones above 20 RNA copies held over 97% of molecules in CMV-specific effector cells but under 1% in naive cells.

Libraries of naive CD8 T cells were built from approximately 20,000 to 980,000 sorted cells, with 10%, 30% or 50% of the purified RNA used. Naive CD8 T cells, defined as CD8+CD4-CCR7+CD45RA+, were FACS-sorted into RLT Plus buffer on a BD FACSAria II. To test detection sensitivity, Jurkat RNA equal to some 11 TCR copies was added to samples of roughly 18,000-1,000,000 naive CD8 T cells. Enrichment of CD8 T cells was performed with RosetteSep CD8+ T Cell Enrichment Cocktail and Ficoll-Paque, after which ACK red cell lysis was carried out. The library came from PCR. Sequencing instrument: Illumina HiSeq 4000. Bulk TCR libraries were made following a previously described method, with the TCR primers given in Table S5. The Qiagen AllPrep DNA/RNA kit was used to purify total RNA. Before analysis, reads from multiple sequencing runs of one library were combined. The study's own analysis went as follows. Reads were retained only if an exact TCR constant sequence was present, and the retained reads were trimmed to 150 nt and grouped according to their 12-nt molecular barcodes. Reads within each barcode group were sub-clustered using a 15% Levenshtein threshold, and quality-weighted consensus sequences were constructed for each RNA molecule. Non-functional sequences were removed, as were lower-count sequences one edit away from another. Based on fitting two negative binomial distributions, any barcode sub-cluster with under 20% of the maximum read count was discarded. In TCRdb, the public reads were trimmed at Q25 with fastp and aligned with MiXCR, with productive beta chains retained. Merged by CDR3 protein, the rows form single entries marked with the most common genes and DNA. The V and J calls come from TCRdb's annotation, not from the publication. Here the sample has about 35,000 distinct CDR3 sequences; 15% to 20% occur a single time. Approximately 1.2% of the sample is held by the ten biggest clonotypes.

The CDR3 spans 16 amino acids, including both terminal residues. This entry keeps only the CDR3 DNA: 48 bases, framed from base 1. CDR1 and CDR2 are drawn from the germline V gene (reference sequence): SGHKS, YYEKEE. From V the trimming removes 4 bases and from J it removes 0 bases, while the gene matches leave 5 bases of the junction unaccounted for. As regards this clonotype: Its antigen target is currently unknown. This clone may be a read error of a much larger clone one base away. The final CDR3 position lacks the conserved phenylalanine or tryptophan, pointing to a likely read error.

The rearrangement joined TRBV5-5 to TRBJ2-3, with 10 junctional bases fitting TRBD1. Sequenced: naive CD8+ T cells from blood, with Jurkat cell RNA spiked in. Taken with the paper, the label for cell subset or site translates to: FACS-sorted CD8+CD4-CCR7+CD45RA+ naive T cells. The sequence derives from a human donor in good health. Some libraries in this study had Jurkat cell RNA spiked in. Here is the DNA: TGTGCCAGCAGCCCCGGGACAGGGGTAAGCACAGATACGCAGTATTTG. It is translated as CASSPGTGVSTDTQYL.